This TCR beta chain was recorded in a study of blood T cell repertoires in COVID-19. Study overall: Material from acute and convalescent COVID-19 was sourced from the United States, Italy and Spain.

TCRdb keeps only in-frame clones here, not all; method: immunoSEQ multiplex PCR. The sample includes about 250,000 clones, roughly 80% of them seen just once. Trimming took 0 bases from V and 3 from J, leaving 12 bases between them. The CDR3 is 15 amino acids. Germline CDR1 reads SGHRS; CDR2 reads YFSETQ. The sample was peripheral blood. This chain links TRBV5-1 with TRBJ2-5; tentative D call: TRBD2 (6 bases). This sequence originates from a woman of 80 years or more with acute or convalescent COVID-19. Here the CDR3 reads CASSLGVGGEETQYF. The CDR3 DNA is TGCGCCAGCAGCTTGGGAGTAGGAGGGGAAGAGACCCAGTACTTC.